This T cell receptor beta chain came from a study of early stage breast cancer tumors. Study context: ER+/PR+/HER2- status applied to about 80% of the 16 invasive breast tumors.

Study outcomes and limitations: Tumors had about 2.5-fold higher T cell density and higher clonality than adjacent normal breast tissue. Enriched TCRB sequences shared across patients were mostly commonly generated sequences. Unsorted bulk genomic DNA sequencing lacked pairing and functional marker data.

Clones were read by immunoSEQ multiplex PCR, and TCRdb kept only the in-frame ones, dropping some. The sample has around 40,000 clones, around 68% seen once. This clone was counted between two and nine times. Its target is not known. The source material was blood. The source of this sequence is a person between 55 and 70 years old with breast cancer.

The CDR3 DNA is TGTGCCAGCAGCTTAGCCCCACAGGGAGGGCAAGAGACCCAGTACTTC. The encoded protein is CASSLAPQGGQETQYF. The chain combines TRBV7-9 with TRBJ2-5; perhaps TRBD2 as D (7 bases). V was clipped by 0 bases and J by 2 bases, with 13 bases between them. CDR3 length: 16 residues. Germline loops: CDR1 SEHNR, CDR2 FQNEAQ (reference sequence). Drawing the rest from reference TRBV7-9 and TRBJ2-5, the complete variable domain is DTGVSQNPRHKITKRGQNVTFRCDPISEHNRLYWYRQTLGQGPEFLTYFQNEAQLEKSRLLSDRFSAERPKGSFSTLEIQRTEQGDSAMYLCASSLAPQGGQETQYFGPGTRLLVL.